The rows below give T cell receptor beta chains drawn from one sample of a study of human T cells and chemical hapten exposure. One entry per CDR3 protein, called by TCRdb with MiXCR from the RACE reads. There are 100,000 to 150,000 distinct CDR3 sequences in the sample; roughly an eighth occur only once, and around 0.99% lies in the top ten. The sequenced sample was whole blood, obtained in connection with sensitization to the hapten diphenylcyclopropenone (DPC). These receptors all stem from a young man with alopecia areata. Some clones in this sample may be carry-over from other donors' samples. Both conserved end residues are part of each CDR3. The order of the fields is clone size, D gene, J gene, V gene, CDR3 DNA, CDR3 protein. A D gene is named only where the DNA matches it firmly. Rows may omit the clone size; those that give it use once, few, many or a size class.

.,.,TRBJ1-1,TRBV18,TGTGCCAGCTCACCACCTTTGGACGCTGAAGCTTTCTTT,CASSPPLDAEAFF
.,.,TRBJ1-2,TRBV4-1,TGCGCCAGCAGCCAAGGAATGATCTATGGCTACACCTTC,CASSQGMIYGYTF
many,.,TRBJ1-2,TRBV7-9,TGTGCCAGCAGCCTAAGGTCAAGCGGCTATGGCTACACCTTC,CASSLRSSGYGYTF
few,.,TRBJ2-5,TRBV20-1,TGCAGTGCTTGCTTGATAAGAGGAGAGACCCAGTACTTC,CSACLIRGETQYF
.,TRBD1,TRBJ2-5,TRBV11-2,TGTGCCAGCAGCCACGGACAGGTACAAGAGACCCAGTACTTC,CASSHGQVQETQYF
few,TRBD1,TRBJ1-1,TRBV10-3,TGTGCCACACAGTGGGACAGCAACACTGAAGCTTTCTTT,CATQWDSNTEAFF
.,.,TRBJ2-1,TRBV6-2/TRBV6-3,TGTGCCAGCAGGGACTCAGGGGTCTCCTACAATGAGCAGTTCTTC,CASRDSGVSYNEQFF
.,.,TRBJ1-6,TRBV7-3,TGTGCCAGCAGCCTGGGCACAGGGAGTTATTCACCCCTCCACTTT,CASSLGTGSYSPLHF
.,TRBD2,TRBJ2-3,TRBV5-5,TGTGCCAGCAGCGATGGGGCTAGCGGATTACCAGATACGCAGTATTTT,CASSDGASGLPDTQYF
few,TRBD1,TRBJ2-7,TRBV10-3,TGTGCCAACGCGGCCGGGACAGGGTACGAGCAGTACTTC,CANAAGTGYEQYF
many,.,TRBJ2-4,TRBV4-2,TGTGCCAGCAGCCAATATACAGGGAATGCCTTAGCCAAAAACATTCAGTACTTC,CASSQYTGNALAKNIQYF
.,.,TRBJ2-7,TRBV28,TGTGCCAGCAGTCTACAGGTTCCCGAGCAGTACTTC,CASSLQVPEQYF
.,.,TRBJ2-1,TRBV20-1,TGCAGTGCTCATAGCGGAGCGACGTACAATGAGCAGTTCTTC,CSAHSGATYNEQFF
many,.,TRBJ1-1,TRBV20-1,TGCAGTGCACTGGGATATCAAGTTGAAGCTTTCTTT,CSALGYQVEAFF
many,TRBD2,TRBJ2-1,TRBV20-1,TGCAGTGCCACCCTCCCGCGGGGAGGGAATGAGCAGTTCTTC,CSATLPRGGNEQFF
.,TRBD1,TRBJ2-3,TRBV4-3,TGCGCCAGCAGCCACCTAATAGGACAGGGGTTGGAGTATTTT,CASSHLIGQGLEYF
.,.,TRBJ1-1,TRBV6-2/TRBV6-3,TGTGCCAGCAGTTACGCGTCAGACGCCCTTGAAGCTTTCTTT,CASSYASDALEAFF
.,TRBD1,TRBJ1-5,TRBV7-9,TGTGCCAGCAGCAGAGACAGGGGGCTGATTCAGCCCCAGCATTTT,CASSRDRGLIQPQHF